The next 13 T cell receptor beta chains were all read from a single sample in a study of CD8+ T cells in alopecia areata. Pooled cutaneous lymph node cells were sorted using CD4, CD8alpha, NKG2D, NKG2ACE and other markers. RNA extraction was followed by reverse transcription into cDNA, which acted as the sequencing template. Measured with immunoSEQ multiplex PCR; TCRdb has only the in-frame clones, and not every one. Sampling found 200,000 to 300,000 clones, none seen once. The sample consisted of CD4+ T cells sorted from a lymph node. The receptors stem from a C3H/HeJ mouse with alopecia areata. The strain's MHC haplotype is H2-k.

As concerns this clone: The gene symbols are mouse symbols. The read comes to an end 4 residues before the CDR3 does, leaving the germline J gene to fill in the end. This rearrangement joins TRBV31 to TRBJ2-7; the match to TRBD2 covers 9 bases. The CDR3 totals 15 residues. J was trimmed by 2 bases and V by 0 bases; bases with no gene match: 5. Germline V gene sequence: CDR1 GKSSPN, CDR2 SITVG. CDR3 DNA, as far as it was read: TGTGCCTGGAGTCTAGCGGCTGGGGGGGCCTAT. This codes for CAWSLAAGGAY. The full CDR3 sequence reads CAWSLAAGGAYEQYF. The complete variable domain, with remaining parts taken from reference TRBV31 and TRBJ2-7, reads AQTIHQWPVAEIKAVGSPLSLGCTIKGKSSPNLYWYWQATGGTLQQLFYSITVGQVESVVQLNLSASRPKDDQFILSTEKLLLSHSGFYLCAWSLAAGGAYEQYFGPGTRLTVL.

This clone turned up a few times. Gene names and germline refer to mouse. The DNA ends 4 residues before the CDR3 does, and the rest of the CDR3 is filled in from the germline J gene. The gene calls are TRBV2 and TRBJ1-2; tentatively, D is TRBD1 (6 bases). The length of the CDR3 is 13 residues. Germline V gene sequence: CDR1 LGHNA, CDR2 YSYQKL. CDR3 amino acids: CASSPPGDTDYTF. CDR3 DNA, as far as it was read: TGTGCCAGCAGCCCTCCAGGGGACACC.

In its sample, this clone was seen a few times. Genes and germline come from the mouse. With the read ending 4 residues before the CDR3 end, the germline J gene is used to fill in that end. V usage is TRBV14 and J usage is TRBJ1-1; a weak D match, TRBD1 (6 bases). The CDR3 is 14 amino acids. The germline V and J ends were trimmed by 2 bases and 1 base, with 9 bases remaining between them. Germline values: CDR1 SGHDT, CDR2 FRDEAV. The CDR3 bases that were read are TGTGCCAGCAGTTTGGGGGGCAGGAACACA. Translated: CASSLGGRNT. The full CDR3 protein reads CASSLGGRNTEVFF.

This clone was seen a handful of times. Genes here carry mouse names. The CDR3 goes on 4 residues after the read ends, and that part is filled in from the germline J gene. The sample carries other DNA sequences with the same CDR3. The rearrangement links TRBV13-2 to TRBJ2-5, with D uncertain. The length of the CDR3 is 13 residues. Trimming shortened V by 3 bases and J by 1 base, and 6 bases separated the two germline ends. Germline V gene data show CDR1 as NNHNN and CDR2 as SYGAGS (reference sequence). Partial CDR3 DNA: TGTGCCAGCGGTGGCACAGACCAAGAC. Translated, it gives CASGGTDQD. The full CDR3 reads CASGGTDQDTQYF.

This clone came up a few times. Gene labels here are mouse ones. The read gets to within 4 residues of the CDR3 end, and the germline J gene fills in the rest. Other nucleotide sequences in the sample specify the same CDR3. V usage is TRBV13-2 and J usage is TRBJ2-1, with 10 bases matching TRBD2. From germline, CDR1 is NNHNN and CDR2 SYGAGS (reference sequence). Unmatched junction bases numbered 2, after V lost 5 bases and J lost 0 bases. The CDR3 has 15 amino acids. The CDR3 spells CASGGTGDNYAEQFF. Incomplete CDR3 DNA: TGTGCCAGCGGGGGGACTGGGGATAACTATGCT.

This clone was detected a few times. The germline and genes are mouse ones. The CDR3 end falls 4 residues outside the read, so it is completed with the germline J gene. The J gene is TRBJ2-7, the V gene TRBV13-1; 11 bases match TRBD2. The junction had 5 bases not matched to a gene; V was cut back by 6 bases and J by 3 bases. CDR1 and CDR2 from the germline V gene are NSHNY and SYGAGN. The CDR3 contains 14 residues. CDR3 DNA, as far as it was read: TGTGCCAGCAAAGGGACTGGGGGACTCTAT. The encoded protein is CASKGTGGLY. The CDR3, in full, reads CASKGTGGLYEQYF.

Details on this clone: Gene names are the mouse ones. Read sequence stops 4 residues before the CDR3 end, and the germline J gene provides the missing end. This sample also contains other DNA sequences that code for the same CDR3. The chain employs TRBV13-1 and TRBJ2-1, with 10 bases identical to TRBD2. CDR1 is NSHNY and CDR2 is SYGAGN in the germline V gene. This CDR3 is built from 12 residues. CDR3 region: CASSGGAPEQFF. CDR3 bases read: TGTGCCAGCTCTGGGGGGGCGCCT.

With regard to this clone: Gene names refer to mouse genes. The read gets to within 4 residues of the CDR3 end, and the germline J gene fills in the rest. The chain couples TRBV19 to TRBJ2-7; 9 bases align to TRBD1. The CDR3 totals 16 residues. J gave up 0 bases and V 0 bases, and 4 bases lay outside the gene matches. Germline CDR1 FNHDT, CDR2 SITEND (reference sequence). CDR3 DNA (partial): TGTGCCAGCAGTATAGCTGGGACAGGGTACTCCTAT. Translating gives CASSIAGTGYSY. The whole CDR3 is CASSIAGTGYSYEQYF.

Details on this clone: Gene names denote mouse genes. The read finishes 4 residues shy of the CDR3 end, and the germline J gene is used to complete it. The rearrangement joins TRBV12-2 to TRBJ1-2; 7 bases line up with TRBD1. Germline assignment: CDR1 SGHLS and CDR2 HYDKME. V lost 0 bases, J lost 2 bases, and 2 bases stayed unmatched. This CDR3 is 14 amino acids long. The CDR3 sequence: CASSLGDSNSDYTF. The covered CDR3 bases are TGTGCCAGCTCTCTCGGGGACAGTAACTCC. Filled out from reference TRBV12-2 and TRBJ1-2, the complete variable domain reads NSGVVQSPRYIIKGKGERSILKCIPISGHLSVAWYQQTQGQELKFFIQHYDKMERDKGNLPSRFSVQQFDDYHSEMNMSALELEDSAVYFCASSLGDSNSDYTFGSGTRLLVI.

As for this clone: Gene names and germline match the mouse. The part of the CDR3 DNA that was read is TGCACCTGCAGTGAGGACAAATAT. Its translation is CTCSEDKY. The whole CDR3 sequence reads CTCSEDKYEQYF. The chain has TRBV1 and TRBJ2-7; perhaps TRBD1 as D (5 bases). The CDR3 end falls 4 residues outside the read, so it is completed with the germline J gene. Germline V gene lookup returns CDR1 NSQYPW and CDR2 LRSPGD (reference sequence). The CDR3 has 12 residues.

This clone was observed a few times. Genes here carry mouse names. The read ends 4 residues before the CDR3 terminus; that terminus is restored from the germline J gene. V and J are TRBV29 and TRBJ1-1; no clear D gene. The CDR3 is 12 amino acids. Germline V gene sequence: CDR1 MSHET, CDR2 SYDVDS. Trimming left V 3 bases short and J 4 bases short, with 6 bases between. The DNA read from the CDR3 is TGTGCTAGCAGTTTGGAGGGCACA. Amino acid sequence: CASSLEGT. In full, the CDR3 reads CASSLEGTEVFF.

The table lists this clone with a few counts. Mouse gene names apply. The sequenced fragment ends 4 residues before the CDR3 boundary, so the rest is inferred from the germline J gene. The rearrangement uses TRBV29 and TRBJ2-4; 8 bases are shared with TRBD1. The V and J ends lost 6 bases and 3 bases, in that order; junction bases with no gene match: 5. Germline CDR1 is MSHET and CDR2 is SYDVDS. This CDR3 contains 14 residues. Partial CDR3 DNA: TGTGCTAGCAGCCTTGACAGGGGACAAAAC. Translation: CASSLDRGQN. The full-length CDR3 reads as CASSLDRGQNTLYF.

This clone was counted only a few times. The listed genes are named as in mouse. The CDR3 end falls 4 residues outside the read, so it is completed with the germline J gene. The chain employs TRBV13-3 and TRBJ2-3, with D possibly matching TRBD1 (6 bases). Germline V CDR1 and CDR2: NNHDY, SYVADS. The CDR3 length is 13 residues. The CDR3 DNA, read in part, is TGTGCCAGCAGTGATAGGGACAAAGAA. This sequence encodes CASSDRDKE. The full CDR3 protein is CASSDRDKETLYF.